This TCR beta chain was sequenced for a study of technical replicates of blood from a few donors. The V gene's germline CDR1 is MGHRA and CDR2 YSYEKL. The CDR3 loop spans 18 amino acids. Deletions cut 2 bases from V and 1 base from J, with 20 bases between. Clones were sequenced by immunoSEQ multiplex PCR, and TCRdb holds only the in-frame ones, with some missing. The data contain approximately 75,000 clones, about 97% of them singletons. V usage is TRBV4-1 and J usage is TRBJ1-1; perhaps TRBD1 as D (5 bases). Material for sequencing was T cells isolated from PBMCs. The TCR comes from a human donor in good health. CDR3 sequence: CASSQFSQGFSWNTEAFF. The CDR3 coding sequence is TGCGCCAGCAGCCAATTCTCCCAGGGATTCAGTTGGAACACTGAAGCTTTCTTT.